This T cell receptor (beta chain) was captured by sequencing in a study of T cell repertoires in cytomegalovirus infection. Using its own MiXCR run on the reads, TCRdb lists one record per CDR3 protein. The sample includes approximately 100,000 distinct CDR3 sequences, roughly 39% seen only once; the top ten take less than 80%. In its sample, this clonotype is medium-sized (0.01 to 0.1%). The antigen remains undetermined. The CDR3 has 17 amino acids. CDR1 and CDR2 from the germline V gene are SEHNR and FQNEAQ (reference sequence). V lost 6 bases, J lost 10 bases, and 16 bases stayed unmatched. The chain employs TRBV7-9 and TRBJ1-6; 9 bases line up with TRBD1. This receptor was taken from a human donor in good health (CMV status not recorded). Some clones in this sample may be carry-over from other donors' samples. Source: CD8+ T cells from cultured PBMCs, taken from culture after CMV antigen stimulation. This chain's CDR3 is CASSLHDRTGAGSPLHF. CDR3 bases: TGTGCCAGCAGTCTACACGACCGGACAGGGGCTGGATCACCCCTCCACTTT.